The clone carrying this T cell receptor beta chain showed up just once. Its antigen remains unknown. The data are from a study of cytomegalovirus exposure and HLA in healthy donors. Study-level points and caveats: For cytomegalovirus status, the classifier reportedly gave diagnoses with high specificity and sensitivity.

The donors were part of the validation cohort of around 110 subjects. That cohort was separate from the first cohort, which comprised 666 subjects. The germline CDR1 and CDR2 sequences are MNHEY and SMNVEV (reference sequence). The CDR3 covers 14 residues. Trimming took 5 bases from V and 8 from J; bases not matched to a gene: 10. TCRdb keeps only in-frame clones here, not all; method: immunoSEQ multiplex PCR. This sample has 150,000 or so clones, with approximately 94% found just once. Sequenced input: PBMCs. The TCR comes from a man aged 18 to 29 in good health and CMV-seropositive. This chain uses TRBV27 with TRBJ2-7; TRBD1 aligns across 9 bases. The CDR3 reads CASSVSGTGSQQYF. CDR3 in DNA: TGTGCCAGCAGTGTGTCCGGGACAGGGTCTCAGCAGTACTTC.